The next 17 T cell receptor beta chains were all read from a single sample in a study of T-cell memory formation after mild COVID-19. TCRdb ran MiXCR on the 5' RACE reads and lists one entry per CDR3 protein. The sample has fewer than 550,000 distinct CDR3 sequences; roughly 20% are singletons. The source material was PBMCs or a T cell subset sorted from them (not recorded which). All receptors come from an adult woman who had mild COVID-19 (a few samples of this study predate the infection). Cell type and time point are not known.

The V call is TRBV12-3 or TRBV12-4, the J call TRBJ2-2; D gene uncertain. The CDR3 extends over 13 amino acids. With 3 bases removed from V and 2 bases from J, the gap between germline ends came to 4 bases. CDR3 nucleotide sequence: TGTGCCAGCAGTTTCTTTAACACCGGGGAGCTGTTTTTT. Encoded protein: CASSFFNTGELFF.

This chain uses TRBV14 with TRBJ1-2; possible D gene TRBD1, 6 bases. Germline CDR1 and CDR2: SGHDN and FVKESK. V was trimmed by 4 bases and J by 0 bases, leaving 15 bases between them. The CDR3 sequence is 16 residues long. The CDR3 bases are TGTGCCAGCAGCCCGCATCCCTGGACAGCTAACTATGGCTACACCTTC. It encodes CASSPHPWTANYGYTF.

CDR3 residues: CSAKRGGETQYF. CDR3 in DNA: TGCAGTGCAAAGCGGGGCGGAGAGACCCAGTACTTC. The V gene is TRBV20-1, the J gene TRBJ2-5; 7 bases align to TRBD2. CDR1 is DFQATT, CDR2 SNEGSKA, per germline (reference sequence). The V segment lost 6 bases and the J segment 4 bases; nucleotides outside the gene matches: 5. The CDR3 runs 12 residues.

This chain uses TRBV7-6 with TRBJ2-3, with D possibly TRBD2 on 6 matching bases. The V end was cut by 3 bases, the J end by 3 bases, with 28 bases between. The CDR3 has 20 residues. CDR1 is SGHVS, CDR2 FNYEAQ, per germline. The DNA of the CDR3 is TGTGCCAGCAGCTTTAGTCTCAGGCCGGGAGAAAGTCTATTGACAGATACGCAGTATTTT. It is translated as CASSFSLRPGESLLTDTQYF.

The CDR3 loop is CASSIEDRRNTEAFF. The CDR3 nucleotides are TGCGCCAGCAGCATTGAGGACAGGAGGAACACTGAAGCTTTCTTT. This chain links TRBV4-1 with TRBJ1-1; 7 nucleotides align to TRBD1. The V gene's germline CDR1 is MGHRA and CDR2 YSYEKL. V gave up 5 bases and J gave up 1 base; unmatched junction bases: 7. This CDR3 has 15 amino acids.

As DNA, the CDR3 is TGTGCCAGCAGCGTTGGACAGCTAAACACTGAAGCTTTCTTT. It specifies CASSVGQLNTEAFF. V and J are TRBV9 and TRBJ1-1; possible D gene TRBD1, 6 bases. The CDR3 runs to 14 residues. Trimming removed 2 bases at V and 2 bases at J, with 10 bases between. Per the germline V gene, CDR1 is SGDLS and CDR2 is YYNGEE. Full variable domain (rest looked up from reference TRBV9 and TRBJ1-1): DSGVTQTPKHLITATGQRVTLRCSPRSGDLSVYWYQQSLDQGLQFLIQYYNGEERAKGNILERFSAQQFPDLHSELNLSSLELGDSALYFCASSVGQLNTEAFFGQGTRLTVV.

This clonotype was seen repeatedly, ten times or more. J is TRBJ2-7 and V is TRBV12-3 or TRBV12-4; 15 bases agree with TRBD2. The CDR3 is 15 residues long. Losses at the gene ends were 6 bases for V and 3 bases for J; bases not matched to a gene: 3. CDR3 protein: CASSRTSGRVYEQYF. CDR3 nucleotides: TGTGCCAGCAGCAGGACTAGCGGGAGGGTCTACGAGCAGTACTTC.

The rearrangement joins TRBV29-1 to TRBJ1-1; 9 bases align to TRBD1. Germline CDR1 reads SQVTM; CDR2 reads ANQGSEA. This CDR3 spans 15 amino acids. With 5 bases clipped from V and 5 bases from J, the junction kept 12 bases outside the gene matches. This CDR3 is CSVYRNRGLFTEAFF. CDR3 nucleotides: TGCAGCGTTTACAGAAACAGGGGGCTGTTTACTGAAGCTTTCTTT. Based on the CDR3 plus reference TRBV29-1 and TRBJ1-1, the full variable domain is SAVISQKPSRDICQRGTSLTIQCQVDSQVTMMFWYRQQPGQSLTLIATANQGSEATYESGFVIDKFPISRPNLTFSTLTVSNMSPEDSSIYLCSVYRNRGLFTEAFFGQGTRLTVV.

V usage is TRBV5-4 and J usage is TRBJ1-2; 8 bases match TRBD1. Germline-derived CDR1 and CDR2 are SGHNT and YYREEE (reference sequence). CDR3 length: 14 residues. Germline trimming cut 6 bases from V and 7 bases from J; bases unmatched to any gene: 11. The CDR3 is CASTTQGASGGYTF. The CDR3 DNA sequence: TGTGCCAGCACCACTCAGGGGGCCTCGGGTGGCTACACCTTC.

The V gene is TRBV7-2, the J gene TRBJ1-2, with 7 nucleotides matching TRBD1. After removal of 6 bases from V and 2 bases from J, the junction contained 6 bases not matched to a gene. CDR1 is SGHTA and CDR2 is FQGNSA in the germline V gene. The CDR3 runs to 14 residues. CDR3 bases: TGTGCCAGCAGAAGACAGGGTATCAACTATGGCTACACCTTC. As protein: CASRRQGINYGYTF.

The CDR3 nucleotides are TGCAGCGTCCGGGACAGGGGCACGAATTCACCCCTCCACTTT. Residues: CSVRDRGTNSPLHF. The V gene is TRBV29-1, the J gene TRBJ1-6; 10 nucleotides agree with TRBD1. Trimming at V came to 6 bases and at J to 7 bases, leaving 6 bases not matched to a gene. Germline-derived CDR1 and CDR2 are SQVTM and ANQGSEA. CDR3 length equals 14 residues. Based on the CDR3 plus reference TRBV29-1 and TRBJ1-6, the full variable domain is SAVISQKPSRDICQRGTSLTIQCQVDSQVTMMFWYRQQPGQSLTLIATANQGSEATYESGFVIDKFPISRPNLTFSTLTVSNMSPEDSSIYLCSVRDRGTNSPLHFGNGTRLTVT.

This clonotype was detected a few times. The chain is built from TRBV4-1 and TRBJ1-1, with a weak D call TRBD1 (5 bases). V was pared by 1 base and J by 5 bases, with 14 bases between. The CDR3 has 15 amino acids. The germline CDR1 and CDR2 sequences are MGHRA and YSYEKL. CDR3 nucleotides: TGCGCCAGCAGCCAAGTTACCGGGACGGGAACTGAAGCTTTCTTT. This codes for CASSQVTGTGTEAFF.

The table lists this clonotype with a few counts. V is TRBV4-2 and J is TRBJ2-2; the match to TRBD2 covers 8 bases. V dropped 3 bases and J dropped 6; count of bases not matched to a gene: 6. The CDR3 has 15 residues. From germline, CDR1 is LGHNA and CDR2 YNFKEQ. The DNA for the CDR3 is TGTGCCAGCAGCCAGGGACTAGTTTTCCCCGGGGAGCTGTTTTTT. It encodes CASSQGLVFPGELFF.

The V call is TRBV5-1, the J call TRBJ2-7; D unclear. Germline V gene lookup returns CDR1 SGHRS and CDR2 YFSETQ. V dropped 4 bases and J dropped 5 bases, with 10 bases sitting between them. This CDR3 contains 12 residues. CDR3 DNA: TGCGCCAGCAGCACCCTTGGGAACGAGCAGTACTTC. The encoded protein is CASSTLGNEQYF.

This clonotype was seen a handful of times. The gene calls are TRBV7-2 and TRBJ2-1, with 10 bases matching TRBD2. Germline V lookup: CDR1 SGHTA, CDR2 FQGNSA. CDR3 length: 20 residues. Trimming took 1 base from V and 6 from J; bases not matched to a gene: 18. CDR3 DNA sequence: TGTGCCAGCAGCTTAGGAGGGTCTAGCGGGAGAACAGGGTGGATCAATGAGCAGTTCTTC. This gives the protein CASSLGGSSGRTGWINEQFF.

This chain joins TRBV24-1 and TRBJ2-1; D gene ambiguous. CDR3 size: 13 residues. Germline values: CDR1 KGHDR, CDR2 SFDVKD. Trimming stripped 2 bases from V and 5 bases from J, with 6 bases between. The CDR3 region is CATSDSANNEQFF. The CDR3 DNA reads TGTGCCACCAGTGATTCCGCCAACAATGAGCAGTTCTTC.

This clonotype was found a few times. The chain uses TRBV12-3 or TRBV12-4 and TRBJ1-5, with D perhaps TRBD1 (6 bases). The CDR3 runs to 15 residues. Trimming stripped 6 bases from V and 2 bases from J, with 14 bases between. CDR3 coding DNA: TGTGCCAGCAGCCCTGACAGGATAGGCAATCAGCCCCAGCATTTT. Amino acid sequence: CASSPDRIGNQPQHF.